One T cell receptor beta chain is described in this entry. The data were obtained in a study of CD8+CD57+ T cells in acquired aplastic anemia. Study as a whole: Sorted CD4+ and CD8+ cells gave an average of about 3 ug of DNA.

Profiling of TCR beta VDJ combinations and CDR3 sequences used genomic DNA as template. MiXCR was run by TCRdb on the reads, yielding one entry per CDR3 protein. The sample has around 180,000 distinct CDR3 sequences; 64% are singletons. This CDR3 is 19 amino acids long. The V end lost 0 bases, the J end lost 0 bases, and 16 bases lay between the germline ends. CDR1 is SGDLS and CDR2 is YYNGEE in the germline V gene. This chain uses TRBV9 with TRBJ2-6; TRBD2 might be the D (5 bases). This sequence originates from a human donor with severe aplastic anemia or a healthy control (not recorded which). The material sequenced was sorted CD4+, CD8+, or CD8+CD57+ T cells (not recorded which) from PBMCs. The CDR3 sequence: CASSVGSSVRFSGANVLTF. The CDR3 DNA sequence: TGTGCCAGCAGCGTAGGGAGTAGCGTTCGATTCTCTGGGGCCAACGTCCTGACTTTC.